The TCR beta chain under discussion was sequenced for a study of glioma-infiltrating T cells after dendritic cell vaccination. Germline V gives CDR1 SQVTM, CDR2 ANQGSEA. The CDR3 is 11 residues long. Between the trimmed V and J ends, which lost 7 bases and 10 bases, there was a span of 16 bases. Method: immunoSEQ multiplex PCR; TCRdb's copy keeps in-frame clones and lacks some. Of about 32,000 clones listed, roughly 90% were seen once; the top ten hold 2.2%. The chain combines TRBV29-1 with TRBJ1-1, with D possibly TRBD1 on 6 matching bases. The material was blood, obtained before dendritic cell vaccination. The sequence was collected from a human donor with glioblastoma. CDR3 DNA sequence: TGCAGCGACGTACAGGGCTTGGCAGCTTTCTTT. Its translation: CSDVQGLAAFF.